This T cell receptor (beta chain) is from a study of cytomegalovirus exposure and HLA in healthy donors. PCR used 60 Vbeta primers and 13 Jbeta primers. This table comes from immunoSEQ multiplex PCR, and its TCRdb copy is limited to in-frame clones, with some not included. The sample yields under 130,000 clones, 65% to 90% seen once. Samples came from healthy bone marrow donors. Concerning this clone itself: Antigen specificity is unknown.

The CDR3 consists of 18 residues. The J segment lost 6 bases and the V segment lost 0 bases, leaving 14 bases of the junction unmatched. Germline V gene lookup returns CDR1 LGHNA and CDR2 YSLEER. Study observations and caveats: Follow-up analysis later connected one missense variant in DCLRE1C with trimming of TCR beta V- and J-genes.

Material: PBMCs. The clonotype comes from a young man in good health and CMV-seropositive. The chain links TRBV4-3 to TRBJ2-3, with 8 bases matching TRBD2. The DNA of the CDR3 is TGCGCCAGCAGCCAAGATAAAGGGGCGGGGGGCCCTTGGGATACGCAGTATTTT. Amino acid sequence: CASSQDKGAGGPWDTQYF.